Shown below are 17 T cell receptor beta chains from a single sample sequenced in a study of shared clonotypes between healthy human individuals. Some clones are missing from TCRdb's copy, which holds only in-frame ones; the method was immunoSEQ multiplex PCR. The data hold roughly 2 million clones, with about 95% observed a single time. Naive CD8 cells lacked CD45RO and underwent positive selection for CCR7, leaving out terminally differentiated effector memory CD45RA+ cells. What was sequenced was naive CD8+ T cells sorted from blood. Every receptor here comes from a man between 18 and 29 years old in good health.

V gene TRBV7-4 combines with J gene TRBJ2-2, with D unresolved. V was trimmed by 5 bases and J by 6 bases, leaving 4 bases between them. This CDR3 contains 11 residues. Germline-derived CDR1 and CDR2 are SGHVT and SQSDAQ. CDR3 amino acids: CASSGAGELFF. The CDR3, as DNA: TGTGCCAGCAGCGGGGCCGGGGAGCTGTTTTTT.

This clone has a single count. V is TRBV2 and J is TRBJ2-1; 7 bases align to TRBD2. With V trimmed by 8 bases and J by 5 bases, 15 bases remained unmatched. Germline assignment: CDR1 SNHLY and CDR2 FYNNEI. The CDR3 covers 16 residues. In DNA, the CDR3 is TGTGCCAGCTTCTTTAGGAGCGGGAAGATTGACAATGAGCAGTTCTTC. This gives the protein CASFFRSGKIDNEQFF.

This sequence joins TRBV4-2 and TRBJ1-1, with D maybe TRBD1 (6 bases). CDR1 and CDR2 from the germline V gene are LGHNA and YNFKEQ. Between the trimmed V and J ends, which lost 4 bases and 5 bases, there was a span of 11 bases. CDR3 length: 13 amino acids. The CDR3 reads CASSRTDTTEAFF. Here the CDR3 DNA reads TGTGCCAGCAGCCGGACAGATACGACTGAAGCTTTCTTT.

About this clone: This sample also contains other DNA sequences that code for the same CDR3. The chain recombines TRBV13 with TRBJ2-7; 13 bases map to TRBD2. There are 15 residues in the CDR3. The V segment lost 5 bases and the J segment 2 bases; nucleotides outside the gene matches: 3. Germline V gene data show CDR1 as PRHDT and CDR2 as FYEKMQ (reference sequence). The CDR3 DNA reads as TGTGCCAGCAGCCCTGGGACTAGCGGGACCTACGAGCAGTACTTC. Its translation is CASSPGTSGTYEQYF.

The gene calls are TRBV6-1 and TRBJ1-1; weak D call: TRBD1 (6 bases). V was pared by 4 bases and J by 5 bases, with 14 bases between. Germline V gene lookup returns CDR1 MNHNS and CDR2 SASEGT. The CDR3 is 14 amino acids. The CDR3 region is CASSGGGSGTEAFF. CDR3 coding DNA: TGTGCCAGCAGTGGGGGGGGCTCGGGGACTGAAGCTTTCTTT.

The chain employs TRBV27 and TRBJ2-5, with D tentatively TRBD1 or TRBD2 (5 bases each). Germline-derived CDR1 and CDR2 are MNHEY and SMNVEV (reference sequence). V was clipped by 1 base and J by 5 bases, with 8 bases between them. The length of the CDR3 is 13 residues. CDR3 sequence: CASSLFWGETQYF. The CDR3 coding sequence is TGTGCCAGCAGTTTATTTTGGGGGGAGACCCAGTACTTC.

The chain recombines TRBV4-3 with TRBJ2-7; D perhaps matches TRBD2 (5 bases). The CDR3 has 16 amino acids. V gave up 0 bases and J gave up 2 bases, with 14 bases separating them. Germline V gene lookup returns CDR1 LGHNA and CDR2 YSLEER. CDR3 loop: CASSQDRGNIAYEQYF. As DNA, the CDR3 is TGCGCCAGCAGCCAAGATCGGGGAAACATAGCCTACGAGCAGTACTTC.

Regarding this clone: The sample holds other DNA sequences that translate to the same CDR3. Written as DNA, the CDR3 is TGTGCCAGCAGCGCCCTGGGGCAGCAAGAGACCCAGTACTTC. It codes for CASSALGQQETQYF. The rearrangement links TRBV9 to TRBJ2-5, with D maybe TRBD1 (5 bases). V lost 3 bases and J 2 bases, leaving 11 bases between the germline ends. CDR1 and CDR2 (germline): SGDLS, YYNGEE. The CDR3 has 14 residues.

This CDR3 reads CSAHSGQITPNYGYTF. In nucleotides, the CDR3 is TGCAGCGCCCACTCGGGACAGATCACCCCCAACTATGGCTACACCTTC. The V and J genes are TRBV29-1 and TRBJ1-2; 7 nucleotides align to TRBD1. The CDR3 loop spans 16 amino acids. The trim removed 7 bases at V and 2 bases at J, leaving 16 bases unmatched. Germline values: CDR1 SQVTM, CDR2 ANQGSEA.

The chain recombines TRBV30 with TRBJ1-2; a weak D match, TRBD1 (5 bases). V gave up 5 bases and J gave up 1 base, with 8 bases separating them. Germline V CDR1 and CDR2: GTSNPN, SVGIG (reference sequence). The CDR3 loop spans 12 amino acids. In DNA, the CDR3 is TGTGCCTGGCACGGGGGTAACTATGGCTACACCTTC. Translated: CAWHGGNYGYTF.

With respect to this clone: Other DNA sequences in this sample translate to the same CDR3. The J gene is TRBJ2-5, the V gene TRBV7-6; D ambiguous. The CDR3 spans 12 residues. V was pared by 4 bases and J by 0 bases, with 3 bases between. CDR1 and CDR2 from the germline V gene are SGHVS and FNYEAQ. This CDR3 reads CASSYYQETQYF. CDR3 bases: TGTGCCAGCAGCTACTACCAAGAGACCCAGTACTTC.

Concerning this clone itself: Other DNA sequences from this sample encode an identical CDR3 as well. The rearrangement uses TRBV10-1 and TRBJ1-1, with no clear D. The CDR3 has 12 amino acids. Germline V gene data show CDR1 as WNHNN and CDR2 as SYGVQD (reference sequence). V gave up 2 bases and J gave up 4 bases, with 5 bases separating them. The CDR3 bases are TGCGCCAGCAGTGAGACTGGCACTGAAGCTTTCTTT. Its protein is CASSETGTEAFF.

The gene calls are TRBV5-4 and TRBJ1-1; 8 bases match TRBD1. This CDR3 contains 14 residues. V was clipped by 0 bases and J by 8 bases; unmatched bases: 6. Germline assignment: CDR1 SGHNT and CDR2 YYREEE (reference sequence). The CDR3 spells CASSLGQGAVEAFF. The CDR3 region has the DNA TGTGCCAGCAGCTTGGGTCAGGGGGCAGTCGAAGCTTTCTTT. Full variable domain (rest looked up from reference TRBV5-4 and TRBJ1-1): ETGVTQSPTHLIKTRGQQVTLRCSSQSGHNTVSWYQQALGQGPQFIFQYYREEENGRGNFPPRFSGLQFPNYSSELNVNALELDDSALYLCASSLGQGAVEAFFGQGTRLTVV.

This clone has a handful of counts. This chain connects TRBV21-1 to TRBJ2-7; the table's D call, TRBD1, was not checked against the DNA. TRBV21-1 is a listed pseudogene. The CDR3 runs to 14 residues. The CDR3 loop reads CASSNPDRANEQYF. Here the CDR3 DNA reads TGTGCCAGCAGCAATCCGGACAGGGCCAACGAGCAGTACTTC.

The chain combines TRBV6-1 with TRBJ2-7; 10 positions agree with TRBD1. Per the germline V gene, CDR1 is MNHNS and CDR2 is SASEGT. V was pared by 7 bases and J by 3 bases, with 3 bases of the junction left unmatched. The CDR3 covers 13 residues. CDR3 protein: CASTGQGLYEQYF. Written as DNA, the CDR3 is TGTGCCAGCACGGGACAGGGGCTCTACGAGCAGTACTTC.

The V and J genes are TRBV28 and TRBJ1-2; no clear D gene. Germline CDR1 and CDR2: MDHEN and SYDVKM. V lost 2 bases and J lost 6, with 16 bases in between. CDR3 length: 15 residues. CDR3 amino acids: CASSLSGLPDNGYTF. CDR3 bases: TGTGCCAGCAGTTTAAGCGGACTTCCCGATAATGGCTACACCTTC.

This chain joins TRBV6-1 and TRBJ2-5; no clear D gene. The ends were cut back, 0 bases at V and 4 bases at J, with 6 bases in the middle. There are 13 residues in the CDR3. In germline, CDR1 is MNHNS, CDR2 SASEGT. DNA of the CDR3: TGTGCCAGCAGTGAAGCCTGGGCAGAGACCCAGTACTTC. Translating gives CASSEAWAETQYF.